Listed below are T cell receptor beta chains from one sample, sequenced in a study of PD-L1 blockade in urothelial cancer. Libraries were prepared by immunoSEQ multiplex PCR; TCRdb keeps only in-frame clonotypes and omits some of them. The repertoire has about 56,000 clones, 85% of them found once; the top ten carry approximately 14%. The sequences come from PBMCs, collected around atezolizumab (anti-PD-L1) treatment. The source of these receptors is a man in his 70s with urothelial cancer. Each CDR3 is given with its conserved first and last residue. Fields, in order: clone size, V gene, D gene, J gene, CDR3 protein, CDR3 DNA. D genes are given only for firm matches. Some rows have no size entry. The others give once, few or many, or a class for an expanded clone.

>few|TRBV5-6|TRBD1|TRBJ1-2
CASDRGYGYTF
TGTGCCAGCGACAGGGGCTATGGCTACACCTTC
>-|TRBV5-8|-|TRBJ2-3
CASSLDGTQHRYAYF
TGTGCCAGCAGCCTGGATGGGACTCAGCACAGATACGCGTATTTT
>once|TRBV5-1|TRBD1|TRBJ2-5
CASSLGDRGRGETQYF
TGCGCCAGCAGCTTGGGGGACAGGGGGCGCGGAGAGACCCAGTACTTC
>-|TRBV6-1|-|TRBJ1-1
CASSVSSVDTEAFF
TGTGCCAGCAGTGTTTCGAGTGTGGACACTGAAGCTTTCTTT
>-|TRBV19|TRBD1|TRBJ2-5
CASSIGRADRDETQYF
TGTGCCAGTAGTATAGGACGGGCGGACAGGGACGAGACCCAGTACTTC
>-|TRBV5-1|TRBD2|TRBJ2-1
CASSLAASGNGEQFF
TGCGCCAGCAGCTTGGCGGCTAGCGGGAACGGTGAGCAGTTCTTC
>-|TRBV14|-|TRBJ2-1
CASSPREFSYNEQFF
TGTGCCAGCAGCCCTCGGGAGTTTTCCTACAATGAGCAGTTCTTC
>-|TRBV6-1|-|TRBJ2-2
CASSDRDISNTGELFF
TGTGCCAGCAGTGACCGGGACATTTCAAACACCGGGGAGCTGTTTTTT
>-|TRBV5-4|-|TRBJ2-6
CASSTGRSGANVLTF
TGTGCCAGCAGCACGGGTCGCTCTGGGGCCAACGTCCTGACTTTC
>-|TRBV21-1|-|TRBJ2-5
CASSKGPETQYF
TGTGCCAGCAGCAAAGGGCCGGAGACCCAGTACTTC
>-|TRBV5-1|-|TRBJ2-3
CASSLGPGTDTQYF
TGCGCCAGCAGCTTGGGGCCTGGCACAGATACGCAGTATTTT
>-|TRBV30|-|TRBJ1-3
CASLEAGDPGNTIYF
TGTGCCTCCCTAGAGGCAGGGGACCCTGGAAACACCATATATTTT
>-|TRBV5-1|-|TRBJ1-1
CASSLDTGTEAFF
TGCGCCAGCAGCTTAGATACGGGCACTGAAGCTTTCTTT
>-|TRBV4-1|TRBD2|TRBJ2-5
CASSPVSGSGQETQYF
TGCGCCAGCAGCCCCGTTAGCGGGAGTGGCCAAGAGACCCAGTACTTC
>-|TRBV28|-|TRBJ2-7
CASSLFRVQTYEQYF
TGTGCCAGCAGTTTATTCAGGGTTCAAACCTACGAGCAGTACTTC
>-|TRBV5-6|TRBD1|TRBJ1-5
CASSLGGQYSNQPQHF
TGTGCCAGCAGCTTGGGGGGACAGTATAGCAATCAGCCCCAGCATTTT
>few|TRBV14|TRBD1|TRBJ2-7
CASRDRSSYEQYF
TGTGCCAGCCGGGACAGGAGCTCCTACGAGCAGTACTTC
>once|TRBV7-2|TRBD2|TRBJ2-1
CASSWGGINEQFF
TGTGCCAGCAGCTGGGGAGGGATCAATGAGCAGTTCTTC
>-|TRBV19|TRBD1|TRBJ2-1
CASSIYRGQGEQFF
TGTGCCAGTAGTATCTACAGGGGGCAGGGCGAGCAGTTCTTC
>few|TRBV28|TRBD1|TRBJ2-3
CASSTGTGHRYAYF
TGTGCCAGCAGCACCGGGACAGGGCACAGATACGCGTATTTT
>-|TRBV9|TRBD2|TRBJ2-5
CASSLGRLADQETQYF
TGTGCCAGCAGCCTCGGCCGACTAGCGGACCAAGAGACCCAGTACTTC
>-|TRBV5-1|-|TRBJ2-1
CASSLGPTSNEQFF
TGCGCCAGCAGCTTGGGTCCCACTAGCAATGAGCAGTTCTTC
>-|TRBV7-9|TRBD1|TRBJ1-2
CASSSRTGLSHYGYTF
TGTGCCAGCAGCTCTCGGACAGGGCTATCCCACTATGGCTACACCTTC
>-|TRBV29-1|TRBD2|TRBJ2-1
CSVGGGWNEQFF
TGCAGCGTTGGCGGGGGGTGGAATGAGCAGTTCTTC
>once|TRBV29-1|TRBD2|TRBJ2-5
CSARLAGQETQYF
TGCAGCGCACGACTAGCGGGCCAAGAGACCCAGTACTTC
>-|TRBV25-1|-|TRBJ2-6
CASTGTGANVLTF
TGTGCCAGCACAGGGACTGGGGCCAACGTCCTGACTTTC
>-|TRBV28|-|TRBJ1-5
CASSPPGLSNQPQHF
TGTGCCAGCAGTCCCCCTGGACTTAGCAATCAGCCCCAGCATTTT